This T cell receptor beta chain was captured in a study of immune evolution from preneoplasia to lung adenocarcinoma (dated by TCRdb to the early 2020s). In the study overall: No AAH lesions showed HLA loss of heterozygosity, compared with 7% of AIS, around 15% of MIA and 30% to 40% of ADC lesions. The study profiled immune contexture across lung adenocarcinoma precursors and invasive adenocarcinoma using immune gene expression, TCR sequencing and multiplex immunofluorescence. Resected precursor lesions (AAH, AIS, MIA) and invasive adenocarcinomas were each compared against paired morphologically normal lung tissue. The sample size depended on which specimens were available, not on a prior power calculation. Whole exome sequencing and methylation data from the same cohort of nodules were integrated with the immune data. A total of some 48 patients with pulmonary nodules who underwent surgical resection were included in the overall cohort. A total of under 60 patients contributed TCR sequencing data. The study reported that some 100 samples were used for TCR sequencing. POLYSOLVER was used to infer Class I HLA alleles from exome data, while LOHHLA was used to detect allele-specific HLA loss.

General study outcomes and caveats: Normal lung had the highest top T cell clone frequencies, which appeared to decline progressively from AAH through AIS, MIA and invasive adenocarcinoma. T cell clonality was highest in KRAS-mutant nodules compared with EGFR-mutant or double wild-type lesions. Normal lung showed the highest clonality, whereas later-stage lesions appeared to have higher T cell density and diversity but lower clonality. Because all patients came from Japan and China, whether the findings apply to Western populations was uncertain. Findings were based on association rather than direct causation; larger cohorts with long-term follow-up and longitudinal biopsies were deemed needed.

TCR beta CDR3 regions were sequenced from DNA using the immunoSEQ hsTCRbeta Kit. The original methods were these. TCR sequencing data were analysed with the ImmunoSEQ Analyzer. T cell clonality was defined as 1 minus Pielou's evenness, as computed on productive rearrangements. T cell diversity was measured with the inverse Simpson index on productive templates. T cell density was defined as TCR beta template counts normalized to usable DNA, with usable DNA estimated by amplifying and sequencing housekeeping genes. Two-sided Kruskal-Wallis tests were used to compare TCR metrics between histologic stages. TCRdb re-hosts the immuneACCESS table, in-frame sequences only. Its copies lack some clones; in the studies checked, an unresolved V gene accounts for under half of them, and the cause for the rest is not known. V, J and clone size were drawn from that table, and D and trimming were deduced from the DNA. The sample data list 25,000 to 30,000 clones, and less than 80% of these were observed just once. The top ten clones comprise 5.7% of the sample.

Between 2014 and 2017, the patients underwent resection in either Japan or China. Two lung cancer pathologists independently confirmed the histologic diagnosis of each case on H&E slides. For nucleic acid extraction, premalignant or tumor cells were enriched by macro-dissection following pathologic assessment. The AllPrep DNA/RNA FFPE Kit was used to isolate DNA from FFPE tissue. On this clone itself: The clone's antigen remains unknown. No quality values exist for individual bases; no much larger clone is one base distant. Other DNA sequences in this sample translate to the same CDR3.

This receptor was taken from a person in their sixties or seventies with invasive lung adenocarcinoma. Some clones in this sample may be carry-over from other donors' samples. Sequenced material: FFPE invasive lung adenocarcinoma tissue. The cell subset or site label of this sample denotes: frankly invasive lung adenocarcinoma (ADC).

The DNA reads TGTGCCAGCAGCTTGACCAGGGAGGGGACCCAGTACTTC. Its protein is CASSLTREGTQYF. Here the chain combines TRBV7-9 and TRBJ2-5; the junction holds 7 bases that match TRBD2. As encoded in the germline V gene (reference sequence), CDR1 is SEHNR while CDR2 is FQNEAQ. Measured from the cysteine to the phenylalanine, the CDR3 is 13 residues long. Kept here is only the CDR3 DNA, which spans 39 bases and is read in frame from base 1. V and J are trimmed by 3 bases and 7 bases, and the gene matches miss 5 bases of the junction.